This T cell receptor (beta chain) derives from a study of T cell responses to AZD1222 COVID-19 vaccine. Findings and limits, study-wide: Seropositive AZD1222 recipients at baseline numbered only five or six. Unmutated regions of variants are reportedly targeted by nearly half of spike-specific TCRs. The sample set comprised mostly white British donors with more females, and clonal diversity was possibly underestimated. None of the repertoires were sampled until the peak T cell response had passed.

Using immunoSEQ multiplex PCR, the repertoire was profiled, and TCRdb retains in-frame clones only, with some absent. Of approximately 110,000 clones listed, 88% are singletons. A word on this clone: Its antigen is unknown.

This TCR derives from an adult in good health. The sequences come from peripheral blood, collected on day 0 of AZD1222 vaccination.

As DNA, the CDR3 is TGTGCCAGCAGTCTAACGGTCGGGGATACGCAGTATTTT. Translating gives CASSLTVGDTQYF. The chain links TRBV28 to TRBJ2-3; no definite D call. The CDR3 spans 13 residues. V lost 5 bases and J 6 bases, leaving 12 bases between the germline ends. Germline CDR1 and CDR2: MDHEN and SYDVKM. Complete variable domain (other parts from reference TRBV28 and TRBJ2-3): DVKVTQSSRYLVKRTGEKVFLECVQDMDHENMFWYRQDPGLGLRLIYFSYDVKMKEKGDIPEGYSVSREKKERFSLILESASTNQTSMYLCASSLTVGDTQYFGPGTRLTVL.